A selection of T cell receptor beta chains follows, all from one sample in a study of blood T cell repertoires in COVID-19. Profiling relied on immunoSEQ multiplex PCR, and the TCRdb table lists in-frame clones only, not all of them. This repertoire shows 130,000 or so clones, around 84% found once; its top ten account for less than 9%. Source material: peripheral blood. The origin of the receptors is a man younger than 45 with COVID-19, enrolled during active disease. The CDR3 runs from the conserved cysteine through the conserved F or W. D genes are given only for firm matches. Some rows have no size entry. The others give once, few or many, or a class for an expanded clone.

>NA|TRBV4-2|few|TRBJ2-7
TGTGCCAGCAGCCGTACTACCGAGCAGTACTTC
CASSRTTEQYF
>TRBD1|TRBV10-3|NA|TRBJ2-3
TGTGCCATCAGTGAGCCCGGACAGGGCCACACAGATACGCAGTATTTT
CAISEPGQGHTDTQYF
>TRBD2|TRBV4-2|NA|TRBJ2-2
TGTGCCAGCAGCCAAGGACTAGCGGGAGTCACCGGGGAGCTGTTTTTT
CASSQGLAGVTGELFF
>NA|TRBV5-6|NA|TRBJ2-6
TGTGCCAGCAGCTTGCGGCGGAACTCTGGGGCCAACGTCCTGACTTTC
CASSLRRNSGANVLTF
>NA|TRBV7-3|NA|TRBJ1-3
TGTGCCAGCAGCTTAAGGGGGCCCTCCTCTGGAAACACCATATATTTT
CASSLRGPSSGNTIYF
>NA|TRBV11-2|NA|TRBJ2-7
TGTGCCAGCAGCTTGGCATATAACAGCTACGAGCAGTACTTC
CASSLAYNSYEQYF
>NA|TRBV10-3|NA|TRBJ2-3
TGTGCCATCAGTGAGTCACGGGCGGGTCTCACAGATACGCAGTATTTT
CAISESRAGLTDTQYF
>NA|TRBV28|NA|TRBJ1-5
TGTGCCAGCACCCAACCCGGGTCTAGCAATCAGCCCCAGCATTTT
CASTQPGSSNQPQHF
>TRBD1|TRBV5-5|NA|TRBJ2-4
TGTGCCAGCAGCTTGGGCGACAGGGTCGCCAAAAACATTCAGTACTTC
CASSLGDRVAKNIQYF
>NA|TRBV12-3/TRBV12-4|few|TRBJ1-5
TGTGCCAGCAGTTCCGGTCAGCCCCAGCATTTT
CASSSGQPQHF
>TRBD1|TRBV24-1|few|TRBJ2-1
TGTGCCACCAGTGACGGACAGGGGGATCCCTCCAATGAGCAGTTCTTC
CATSDGQGDPSNEQFF